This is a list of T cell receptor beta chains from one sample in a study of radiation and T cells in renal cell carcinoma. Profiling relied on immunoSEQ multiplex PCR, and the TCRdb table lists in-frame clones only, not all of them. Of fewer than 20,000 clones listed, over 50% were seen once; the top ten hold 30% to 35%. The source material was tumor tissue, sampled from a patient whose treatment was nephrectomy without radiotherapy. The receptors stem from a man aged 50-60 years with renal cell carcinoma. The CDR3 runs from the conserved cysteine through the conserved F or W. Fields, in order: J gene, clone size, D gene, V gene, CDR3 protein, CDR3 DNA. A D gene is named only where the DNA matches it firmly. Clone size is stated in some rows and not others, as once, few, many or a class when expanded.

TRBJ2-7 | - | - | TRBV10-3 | CAISPTGSAYEQYF | TGTGCCATCAGCCCTACAGGTTCCGCCTACGAGCAGTACTTC
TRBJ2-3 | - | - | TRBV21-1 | CASSKEGGDSTDTQYF | TGTGCCAGCAGCAAAGAAGGGGGGGATAGCACAGATACGCAGTATTTT
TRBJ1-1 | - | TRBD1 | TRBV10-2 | CASTRGGVNTEAFF | TGCGCCAGCACCAGGGGGGGGGTGAACACTGAAGCTTTCTTT
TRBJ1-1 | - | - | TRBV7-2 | CASTNGAVGTEAFF | TGTGCCAGCACCAATGGGGCCGTGGGCACTGAAGCTTTCTTT
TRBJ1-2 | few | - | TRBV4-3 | CASSRRTDTNYGYTF | TGCGCCAGCAGCCGACGGACAGACACTAACTATGGCTACACCTTC
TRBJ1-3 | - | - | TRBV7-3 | CASSLTGGSSGNTIYF | TGTGCCAGCAGCTTAACAGGCGGTTCCTCTGGAAACACCATATATTTT
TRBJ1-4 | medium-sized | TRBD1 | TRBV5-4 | CASSQGTGRGEKLFF | TGCGCCAGCAGCCAAGGGACAGGGCGGGGTGAAAAACTGTTTTTT
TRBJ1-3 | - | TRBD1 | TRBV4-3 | CASSQGGTGDVGNTIYF | TGCGCCAGCAGCCAAGGAGGAACAGGGGACGTTGGAAACACCATATATTTT
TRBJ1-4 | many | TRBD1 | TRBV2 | CASSSTVTGVSEKLFF | TGTGCCAGCAGTTCCACAGTCACAGGGGTATCTGAAAAACTGTTTTTT
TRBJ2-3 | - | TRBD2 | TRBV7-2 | CASVSGSRTDTQYF | TGTGCCAGTGTGAGCGGGAGCCGTACAGATACGCAGTATTTT
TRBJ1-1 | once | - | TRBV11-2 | CASSWRTEGTEAFF | TGTGCCAGCAGCTGGCGGACAGAAGGGACTGAAGCTTTCTTT
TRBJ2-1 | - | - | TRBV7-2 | CASSRTRTDNEQFF | TGTGCCAGCAGCCGAACTAGGACAGACAATGAGCAGTTCTTC
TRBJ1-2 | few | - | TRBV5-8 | CASSLAREDYGYTF | TGTGCCAGCAGCTTGGCCAGGGAGGACTATGGCTACACCTTC
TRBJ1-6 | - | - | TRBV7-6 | CASRTGDNSPLHF | TGTGCCAGCAGAACCGGGGATAATTCACCCCTCCACTTT
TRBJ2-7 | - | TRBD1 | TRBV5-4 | CASSSGTGTMPEQYF | TGTGCCAGCAGCTCTGGGACAGGGACCATGCCTGAGCAGTACTTC
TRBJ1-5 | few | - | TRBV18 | CASSPEGGGGEQPQHF | TGTGCCAGCTCACCAGAGGGAGGGGGAGGTGAGCAGCCCCAGCATTTT
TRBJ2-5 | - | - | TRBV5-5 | CASSVGHLYQETQYF | TGTGCCAGCAGCGTTGGACACCTCTACCAAGAGACCCAGTACTTC
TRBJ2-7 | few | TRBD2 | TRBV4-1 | CASSQGGLAGINYEQYF | TGCGCCAGCAGCCAAGGTGGGCTAGCGGGTATAAACTACGAGCAGTACTTC
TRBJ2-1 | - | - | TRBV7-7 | CASSLGDDEQFF | TGTGCTAGCAGCTTAGGAGACGATGAGCAGTTCTTC
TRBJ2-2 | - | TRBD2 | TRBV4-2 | CASSQELAGLSGELFF | TGTGCCAGCAGCCAAGAACTAGCGGGGTTATCTGGGGAGCTGTTTTTT
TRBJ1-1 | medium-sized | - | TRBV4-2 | CASSHTGTEAFF | TGTGCCAGCAGCCACACGGGGACTGAAGCTTTCTTT
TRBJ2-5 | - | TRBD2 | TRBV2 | CASRGGLAVRETQYF | TGTGCCAGCAGGGGGGGACTAGCGGTCCGAGAGACCCAGTACTTC
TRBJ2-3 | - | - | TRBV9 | CASSATGLPTDTQYF | TGTGCCAGCAGCGCGACGGGACTCCCCACAGATACGCAGTATTTT
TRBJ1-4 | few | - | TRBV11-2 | CASSLERQANEKLFF | TGTGCCAGCAGCTTAGAACGACAGGCCAATGAAAAACTGTTTTTT